This is a list of T cell receptor beta chains from one sample in a study of cytomegalovirus exposure and HLA in healthy donors. Repertoires were generated with immunoSEQ multiplex PCR, while TCRdb's copy carries only in-frame clones and drops some. The data hold 84,000 or so clones, with 60% to 80% observed a single time. The specimen was PBMCs. The receptors stem from a boy aged 5-17 years in good health and CMV-seronegative. Both conserved end residues are trimmed from each CDR3. The order of the fields is V gene, CDR3 protein.

V gene: TRBV11-2
CDR3 protein: ASSFPGQGLSEQY

V gene: TRBV9
CDR3 protein: ASSVSRNPRTGVLDGYT

V gene: TRBV4-3
CDR3 protein: ASSQEFPGVAGGADTQY

V gene: TRBV6-5
CDR3 protein: ASSYRLTGKTEAF

V gene: TRBV28
CDR3 protein: ASSVSGLNYNEQF

V gene: TRBV6-5
CDR3 protein: ASSYSGSSYNEQF

V gene: TRBV5-4
CDR3 protein: ASSWYDRPYNEQF

V gene: TRBV27
CDR3 protein: ASSSGTIRNYNEQF

V gene: TRBV7-2
CDR3 protein: ASSSGLAGAYEQY

V gene: TRBV7-8
CDR3 protein: ASSPLEGHPNTEAF

V gene: TRBV4-1
CDR3 protein: ASSQESPLAGGSADTQY

V gene: TRBV7-9
CDR3 protein: ASSLGLANTDTQY

V gene: TRBV5-1
CDR3 protein: ATRRQGEVTEAF

V gene: TRBV30
CDR3 protein: AWSAGTGNEKLF

V gene: TRBV2
CDR3 protein: ASSEGVIGGGGYT

V gene: TRBV25-1
CDR3 protein: ASSRPGTYTEAF

V gene: TRBV29-1
CDR3 protein: SVGTDSYEQY

V gene: TRBV5-6
CDR3 protein: ASRPDRVEGYT

V gene: TRBV29-1
CDR3 protein: SVEDRGPVAGSSGANVLT

V gene: TRBV30
CDR3 protein: AWSGPYTDTQY

V gene: TRBV28
CDR3 protein: ASSLTGNQPQH

V gene: TRBV30
CDR3 protein: AWGRQGNSPLH

V gene: TRBV4-3
CDR3 protein: ASSQGRGKGLVETQY

V gene: TRBV4-2
CDR3 protein: ASSQLPLDRGIHEQY

V gene: TRBV25-1
CDR3 protein: ASSRTGNTEAF

V gene: TRBV9
CDR3 protein: ASSATQGWNEQY

V gene: TRBV11-2
CDR3 protein: ASSLKLRRDTEAF

V gene: TRBV7-9
CDR3 protein: ASSLERGLAGSYEQY

V gene: TRBV6-5
CDR3 protein: ASSSRGATGELF

V gene: TRBV7-9
CDR3 protein: ASSSSGEGTEAF

V gene: TRBV9
CDR3 protein: ASSEGGRAINEQF

V gene: TRBV29-1
CDR3 protein: SVKERGYNSPLH

V gene: TRBV4-1
CDR3 protein: ASSQRTGNINYGYT

V gene: TRBV25-1
CDR3 protein: ASSGAAAYSPLH

V gene: TRBV28
CDR3 protein: ASSQVQGASYEQY

V gene: TRBV28
CDR3 protein: ASFQGKGYGYT

V gene: TRBV4-1
CDR3 protein: ASSHGTHYPSYEQY

V gene: TRBV19
CDR3 protein: ASSTNFIYGYT